This is a list of T cell receptor beta chains from one sample in a study of T cell repertoires in cytomegalovirus infection. TCRdb called the reads again in MiXCR, with one record for every CDR3 protein. The sample has roughly 300,000 distinct CDR3 sequences; 8% to 9.5% are singletons. The sample was PBMCs. The receptors here all came from a human donor in good health (CMV status not recorded). Some clones in this sample may be carry-over from other donors' samples. Each CDR3 is given with its conserved first and last residue. The order of the fields is J gene, V gene, clone size, D gene, CDR3 protein, CDR3 DNA. A D gene is named only where the DNA matches it firmly. The size of a clone is reported for some rows only, either as once, few or many, or as a class for expanded clones.

>TRBJ1-5|TRBV6-5|few|.
CASKQPNQPQHF
TGTGCCAGCAAACAGCCCAATCAGCCCCAGCATTTT
>TRBJ2-1|TRBV7-2|many|.
CASSRAQWNEQFF
TGTGCCAGCAGCCGGGCCCAGTGGAATGAGCAGTTCTTC
>TRBJ2-7|TRBV30|.|TRBD2
CAWSVPRRAGGFHEQYF
TGTGCCTGGAGTGTACCCCGGCGGGCGGGAGGTTTCCACGAGCAGTACTTC
>TRBJ2-7|TRBV7-9|many|.
CASSLAQTDEQYF
TGTGCCAGCAGCTTAGCGCAGACCGATGAGCAGTACTTC
>TRBJ1-5|TRBV6-8|few|.
CASSYVKGRQPQHF
TGTGCCAGCAGTTACGTGAAGGGCCGGCAGCCCCAGCATTTT
>TRBJ2-2|TRBV24-1|few|.
CATSDSSTGELFF
TGTGCCACCAGTGATTCCAGCACCGGGGAGCTGTTTTTT
>TRBJ1-2|TRBV11-1|few|.
CASSLKPGTDYGYTF
TGTGCCAGCAGCCTAAAGCCCGGGACGGATTATGGCTACACCTTC
>TRBJ2-5|TRBV7-2|few|.
CASSTGTLETQYF
TGTGCCAGCAGCACCGGGACTCTGGAGACCCAGTACTTC
>TRBJ2-1|TRBV9|.|TRBD2
CASSVVGLAGADTNNEQFF
TGTGCCAGCAGCGTAGTAGGACTAGCGGGAGCGGACACGAACAATGAGCAGTTCTTC
>TRBJ1-6|TRBV7-8|many|TRBD1
CASSGAWGTGANSPLHF
TGTGCCAGCAGCGGCGCTTGGGGGACAGGGGCTAATTCACCCCTCCACTTT
>TRBJ2-7|TRBV29-1|few|.
CSVASGSFREQYF
TGCAGCGTTGCATCTGGGTCCTTCCGCGAGCAGTACTTC
>TRBJ1-6|TRBV7-2|many|TRBD1
CASSLGTGFFGSPLHF
TGTGCCAGCAGCTTAGGGACAGGGTTCTTCGGTTCACCCCTCCACTTT
>TRBJ1-2|TRBV19|few|.
CASSIGGLSGYTF
TGTGCCAGTAGTATCGGGGGCCTGTCTGGCTACACCTTC
>TRBJ2-1|TRBV14|few|.
CASSRRGHFVGQFF
TGTGCCAGCAGCCGTAGGGGCCATTTCGTAGGGCAGTTCTTC
>TRBJ1-1|TRBV15|few|TRBD1
CATSRDAGGRVGEAFF
TGTGCCACCAGCAGAGATGCAGGGGGTAGGGTCGGTGAAGCTTTCTTT
>TRBJ2-7|TRBV7-2|.|.
CASSPTGQSYEQYF
TGTGCCAGCAGCCCCACCGGACAGTCCTACGAGCAGTACTTC
>TRBJ1-6|TRBV28|.|.
CASSPTAGAYNSPLHF
TGTGCCAGCAGCCCAACTGCGGGGGCCTATAATTCACCCCTCCACTTT
>TRBJ1-5|TRBV19|many|.
CASSWGNSNQPQHF
TGTGCCAGTAGTTGGGGCAATAGCAATCAGCCCCAGCATTTT